The 11 T cell receptor beta chains reported below all come from one sample, sequenced in a study of blood T cell repertoires in COVID-19. Sequenced by immunoSEQ multiplex PCR; TCRdb stores in-frame clones only, minus some. The sample includes roughly 230,000 clones, roughly 90% of them seen just once. The material sequenced was peripheral blood. All receptors derive from a human donor in a cohort sampled during active COVID-19.

The chain employs TRBV25-1 and TRBJ1-3; 11 bases fit TRBD1. The CDR3 is made up of 16 amino acids. The V and J ends lost 3 bases and 0 bases, in that order; junction bases with no gene match: 1. The germline CDR1 and CDR2 sequences are MGHDK and SYGVNS. This CDR3 reads CASSDGTGGSGNTIYF. In DNA, the CDR3 is TGTGCCAGCAGTGATGGGACAGGGGGCTCTGGAAACACCATATATTTT.

The chain couples TRBV4-1 to TRBJ2-7; 9 bases match TRBD1. The CDR3 spans 14 residues. Germline V CDR1 and CDR2: MGHRA, YSYEKL. Trimming took 5 bases from V and 5 from J; bases not matched to a gene: 7. The CDR3 sequence is CASSWDRELDEQYF. The CDR3 region has the DNA TGCGCCAGCAGCTGGGACAGGGAGTTAGACGAGCAGTACTTC.

The chain joins TRBV29-1 to TRBJ1-2; tentatively, D is TRBD1 (6 bases). The CDR3 has 11 amino acids. V was pared by 4 bases and J by 12 bases, with 15 bases between. Germline CDR1 SQVTM, CDR2 ANQGSEA. This chain's CDR3 is CSVGPQGIHTF. In nucleotides, the CDR3 is TGCAGCGTTGGCCCCCAGGGGATCCACACCTTC.

J is TRBJ2-1 and V is TRBV5-1; possible D gene TRBD1, 6 bases. V was shortened by 3 bases and J by 10 bases, with 20 bases between the two germline ends. The germline V gene has CDR1 SGHRS and CDR2 YFSETQ. The CDR3 consists of 15 residues. CDR3 region: CASSWGPTQGREQFF. CDR3 coding DNA: TGCGCCAGCAGCTGGGGGCCCACACAGGGTAGGGAGCAGTTCTTC.

The chain links TRBV18 to TRBJ1-6; TRBD1 matches 9 bases. CDR1 KGHSH and CDR2 LQKENI come from the germline V gene. The CDR3 spans 15 residues. Germline trimming cut 3 bases from V and 5 bases from J; bases unmatched to any gene: 2. CDR3 protein: CASSPRTGDNSPLHF. CDR3 nucleotides: TGTGCCAGCTCACCGCGGACAGGGGATAATTCACCCCTCCACTTT. Supplemented by reference TRBV18 and TRBJ1-6, the full variable domain reads NAGVMQNPRHLVRRRGQEARLRCSPMKGHSHVYWYRQLPEEGLKFMVYLQKENIIDESGMPKERFSAEFPKEGPSILRIQQVVRGDSAAYFCASSPRTGDNSPLHFGNGTRLTVT.

The chain employs TRBV6-6 and TRBJ2-7; TRBD2 matches 13 bases. The CDR3 sequence is 15 residues long. Trimming cost V 0 bases and J 4 bases; bases outside gene matches: 0. Per the germline V gene, CDR1 is MNHNY and CDR2 is SVGAGI (reference sequence). The CDR3 DNA follows: TGTGCCAGCAGTTACTCGACTAGCGGGGGGTACGAGCAGTACTTC. Amino acid sequence: CASSYSTSGGYEQYF.

This clone was seen a single time. The rearrangement joins TRBV5-6 to TRBJ1-1; TRBD1 might be the D (6 bases). V was cut by 0 bases and J by 0 bases, with 12 bases left in between. CDR3 length: 16 amino acids. Germline assignment: CDR1 SGHDT and CDR2 YYEEEE. This chain's CDR3 is CASSLVQGRLNTEAFF. CDR3 nucleotide sequence: TGTGCCAGCAGCTTGGTACAGGGACGTTTGAACACTGAAGCTTTCTTT.

The chain combines TRBV2 with TRBJ1-1, with a possible D match to TRBD1 (5 bases). Germline CDR1 is SNHLY and CDR2 is FYNNEI. The CDR3 totals 14 residues. V gave up 3 bases and J gave up 6 bases, with 14 bases separating them. The CDR3 is CASSEQTDSAEAFF. The CDR3 nucleotides are TGTGCCAGCAGTGAGCAGACAGACTCGGCTGAAGCTTTCTTT.

This clone was picked up one time. In DNA, the CDR3 is TGTGCCAGCAGCCTTAGCGGGGGGCTTTACGAGCAGTACTTC. As protein: CASSLSGGLYEQYF. V is TRBV27 and J is TRBJ2-7, with 10 bases identical to TRBD2. From germline, CDR1 is MNHEY and CDR2 SMNVEV (reference sequence). CDR3 length equals 14 residues. V was pared by 6 bases and J by 4 bases, with 6 bases of the junction left unmatched.

The chain couples TRBV28 to TRBJ1-2; TRBD1 aligns across 7 bases. CDR1 and CDR2 from the germline V gene are MDHEN and SYDVKM. This CDR3 has 16 residues. V lost 3 bases and J lost 1; bases outside the gene matches: 8. The CDR3 DNA sequence: TGTGCCAGCAGTTTTCCTCCGGGACAGAGTAACTATGGCTACACCTTC. It translates to CASSFPPGQSNYGYTF.

The rearrangement links TRBV25-1 to TRBJ2-5; weak D call: TRBD1 (6 bases). CDR1 is MGHDK, CDR2 SYGVNS, per germline. V gave up 6 bases and J gave up 4 bases, with 12 bases separating them. CDR3 size: 13 residues. CDR3 residues: CASSGQPPETQYF. CDR3 nucleotides: TGTGCCAGCAGCGGACAGCCTCCAGAGACCCAGTACTTC.